This T cell receptor beta chain was documented in a study of breast tumors, draining lymph nodes, adjacent tissues. V was shortened by 1 base and J by 8 bases, with 9 bases between the two germline ends. CDR1 and CDR2 (germline): SGHTA, FQGNSA. The CDR3 contains 14 residues. One entry per CDR3 protein results from TCRdb running MiXCR on the multiplex PCR reads. In the table there are around 150,000 distinct CDR3 sequences, less than 35% of which are singletons. The lymph nodes were axillary draining lymph nodes from breast cancer patients. Study-wide results and caveats: Data only fit, rather than demonstrated, lymph node origin of most tumor T cells.

As for this clonotype: Its antigen is not identified.

The source material was axillary lymph node tissue. The gene calls are TRBV7-2 and TRBJ1-6; TRBD1 is a possible D gene (6 bases). This TCR was sampled from a female donor with breast cancer. Some clones in this sample may be carry-over from other donors' samples. The CDR3 bases are TGTGCCAGCAGCTTAGACGCAGGGGATTCACCCCTCCACTTT. This sequence encodes CASSLDAGDSPLHF.